This T cell receptor (beta chain) was documented in a study of vaccination and CD4 T cells after COVID-19. Study-wide background: Convalescents were six males and four females, two of them Hispanic. Control cultures were supplied with a CEFX pool, an HIV-1 Nef pool, or no peptide at all.

To note about this clonotype: Antigen: not known.

Treatment of the sample: roughly nine-day PBMC culture with coronavirus spike peptide pools or control peptides (ViraFEST assay). V was clipped by 8 bases and J by 10 bases; unmatched bases: 12. The CDR3 contains 16 residues. Germline CDR1 reads MDHEN; CDR2 reads SYDVKM. Sequenced with the Oncomine TCR Beta short-read assay was DNA taken from cultured CD4+ T cells. TCRdb itself ran the PCR reads through MiXCR, one entry per CDR3 protein. The sample has 15,000 to 19,000 distinct CDR3 sequences, around 60% seen once. Input material: CD4+ T cells from blood, cultured in vitro. This receptor was obtained from a human donor who had recovered from COVID-19. The chain has TRBV28 and TRBJ2-1; TRBD2 aligns across 15 bases. The CDR3 region is CASGAGLAGGPGEQFF. DNA of the CDR3: TGTGCCAGCGGCGCTGGACTAGCGGGAGGGCCAGGGGAGCAGTTCTTC.